One sample yielded the 22 T cell receptor beta chains listed below, sequenced in a study of monozygotic twins with inflammatory bowel disease. For each CDR3 protein, TCRdb gives one entry from its re-call of the 5' RACE reads, without DNA. Here the sample table reports about 450,000 distinct CDR3 sequences. Sequencing was performed on blood. These receptors were collected from a human donor with ulcerative colitis or Crohn's disease, or a healthy co-twin of an affected twin (not recorded which).

This chain connects TRBV20-1 to TRBJ2-3; TCRdb returns TRBD1, unconfirmable since there is no DNA. The CDR3 consists of 15 residues. Germline-derived CDR1 and CDR2 are DFQATT and SNEGSKA (reference sequence). This CDR3 is CSATPGQGNTDTQYF.

This rearrangement joins TRBV20-1 to TRBJ1-1. The CDR3 sequence is 12 residues long. The germline gives CDR1 DFQATT, CDR2 SNEGSKA (reference sequence). CDR3 sequence: CSAREELSEAFF.

V is TRBV10-3 and J is TRBJ2-3; TCRdb reports TRBD2, a call that lacks DNA to check it against. CDR3 length: 16 residues. Germline V gene data show CDR1 as ENHRY and CDR2 as SYGVKD. The CDR3 loop reads CAISEGPSGRADTQYF.

V gene TRBV6-1 combines with J gene TRBJ2-2; TCRdb calls TRBD1, which cannot be checked without DNA. CDR1 and CDR2 (germline): MNHNS, SASEGT. CDR3 length equals 15 residues. The chain's CDR3 is CASGGVFANTGELFF.

The chain uses TRBV7-3 and TRBJ2-3. The CDR3 has 15 amino acids. The germline CDR1 and CDR2 sequences are SGHTA and FQGTGA. The CDR3 sequence is CASSLTSQITDTQYF.

The chain joins TRBV10-3 to TRBJ2-3. The CDR3 has 15 residues. In germline, CDR1 is ENHRY, CDR2 SYGVKD. Here the CDR3 reads CAISGRLPSTDTQYF.

The gene calls are TRBV28 and TRBJ1-2; TCRdb's D gene call, TRBD1, goes unchecked for lack of DNA. The germline gives CDR1 MDHEN, CDR2 SYDVKM. CDR3 length: 15 residues. Here the CDR3 reads CASSSRTTRIYGYTF.

The genes are TRBV3-1 and TRBJ2-7; TCRdb designates TRBD1, a call that cannot be tested without DNA. Germline V CDR1 and CDR2: LGHDT, YNNKEL (reference sequence). This CDR3 has 14 residues. The chain's CDR3 is CASSLTGSLYEQYF.

This chain connects TRBV5-1 to TRBJ1-1. Germline CDR1 and CDR2: SGHRS and YFSETQ. The CDR3 has 15 residues. The CDR3 loop is CASSLDDQADTEAFF.

The chain employs TRBV20-1 and TRBJ2-5; the TCRdb D gene call, TRBD2, has no DNA to confirm it. The germline gives CDR1 DFQATT, CDR2 SNEGSKA (reference sequence). CDR3 size: 14 residues. The chain's CDR3 is CSASKTRYQETQYF.

This chain joins TRBV4-1 and TRBJ2-3; the D call from TCRdb, TRBD2, cannot be confirmed without DNA. The CDR3 length is 17 residues. CDR1 and CDR2 (germline): MGHRA, YSYEKL. The CDR3 is CASSQEPSGGYTDTQYF.

The rearrangement joins TRBV30 to TRBJ2-2; TCRdb's assignment of TRBD1 cannot be checked, as there is no DNA. CDR1 and CDR2 from the germline V gene are GTSNPN and SVGIG (reference sequence). This CDR3 contains 19 residues. The CDR3 is CAWSVSGPWTRPSGGELFF.

The genes are TRBV25-1 and TRBJ2-1; without DNA, the TCRdb call of TRBD2 cannot be checked. This CDR3 is built from 15 residues. Germline loops: CDR1 MGHDK, CDR2 SYGVNS. CDR3 loop: CASRVPGLADGEQFF.

The chain recombines TRBV9 with TRBJ2-5; as DNA is missing, the TRBD1 call by TCRdb cannot be tested. Germline-derived CDR1 and CDR2 are SGDLS and YYNGEE. The CDR3 has 16 amino acids. CDR3 in amino acids: CASSPGQGVSGETQYF.

The rearrangement joins TRBV3-1 to TRBJ2-1; absent DNA, TCRdb's TRBD2 call cannot be checked. From germline, CDR1 is LGHDT and CDR2 YNNKEL (reference sequence). CDR3 length: 18 amino acids. This CDR3 reads CASSRRLLGLEIDNEQFF.

CDR3 sequence: CASSLQGTKYEQYF. V usage is TRBV28 and J usage is TRBJ2-7; the D gene TCRdb calls, TRBD1, cannot be checked with no DNA. This CDR3 has 14 amino acids. The V gene's germline CDR1 is MDHEN and CDR2 SYDVKM.

The genes are TRBV10-3 and TRBJ2-2; TCRdb designates TRBD1, a call that cannot be tested without DNA. CDR3 size: 17 residues. From germline, CDR1 is ENHRY and CDR2 SYGVKD. The CDR3 region is CAISGLHRGRNTGELFF.

CDR3 residues: CASSLLQGPTSGTEAFF. The chain links TRBV7-9 to TRBJ1-1. This CDR3 comprises 17 residues. Germline CDR1 is SEHNR and CDR2 is FQNEAQ (reference sequence).

V and J are TRBV6-5 and TRBJ2-7; the D call from TCRdb, TRBD2, cannot be confirmed without DNA. There are 15 residues in the CDR3. Germline V lookup: CDR1 MNHEY, CDR2 SVGAGI. Here the CDR3 reads CASSYQTSGGGEQYF.

The chain couples TRBV5-1 to TRBJ2-2; the TCRdb D gene call, TRBD1, has no DNA to confirm it. The CDR3 extends over 14 amino acids. Germline V gene lookup returns CDR1 SGHRS and CDR2 YFSETQ. CDR3 amino acids: CASRPGQGTGELFF.

The chain is built from TRBV24-1 and TRBJ2-1; the TCRdb call, TRBD1, lacks DNA for checking. The CDR3 is 15 amino acids. Germline CDR1 and CDR2: KGHDR and SFDVKD. The CDR3 protein is CATSDSGTGLYEQFF.

The CDR3 loop is CASSAAPGIETEAFF. This sequence joins TRBV7-3 and TRBJ1-1; TCRdb selects TRBD1, and the lack of DNA leaves this call unchecked. Germline CDR1 is SGHTA and CDR2 is FQGTGA. The CDR3 length is 15 residues. Full variable domain (rest looked up from reference TRBV7-3 and TRBJ1-1): GAGVSQTPSNKVTEKGKYVELRCDPISGHTALYWYRQSLGQGPEFLIYFQGTGAADDSGLPNDRFFAVRPEGSVSTLKIQRTERGDSAVYLCASSAAPGIETEAFFGQGTRLTVV.